Listed here is a single TCR beta chain. The assay was immunoSEQ multiplex PCR, and TCRdb's table has in-frame clones only and misses some. Here the sample spans roughly 41,000 clones, around nine tenths being singletons. These data are taken from a study of blood T cell repertoires in COVID-19. Study context: COVID-19 samples collected from the United States, Italy and Spain covered acute and convalescent phases.

The sequence came from a human donor in a cohort sampled during active COVID-19. Specimen: peripheral blood.

The CDR3 bases are TGTGCCAGCAGCGTCCGGGACAGGCCAGAATATGGCTACACCTTC. It is translated as CASSVRDRPEYGYTF. The chain carries TRBV7-9 and TRBJ1-2; 8 bases are shared with TRBD1. Unmatched junction bases numbered 10, after V lost 5 bases and J lost 5 bases. Germline CDR1 reads SEHNR; CDR2 reads FQNEAQ (reference sequence). This CDR3 has 15 amino acids.